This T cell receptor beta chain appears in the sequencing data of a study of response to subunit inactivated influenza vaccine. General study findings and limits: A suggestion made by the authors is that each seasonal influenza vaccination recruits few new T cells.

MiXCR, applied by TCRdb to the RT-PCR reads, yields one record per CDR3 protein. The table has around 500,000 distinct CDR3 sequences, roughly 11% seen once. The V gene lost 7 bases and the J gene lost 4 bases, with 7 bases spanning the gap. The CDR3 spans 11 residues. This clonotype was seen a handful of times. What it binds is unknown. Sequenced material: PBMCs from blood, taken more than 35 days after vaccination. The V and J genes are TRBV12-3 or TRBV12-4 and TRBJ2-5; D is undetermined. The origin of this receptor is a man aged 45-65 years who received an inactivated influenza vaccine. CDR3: CASTPGETQYF. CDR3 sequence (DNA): TGTGCCAGCACCCCAGGAGAGACCCAGTACTTC.